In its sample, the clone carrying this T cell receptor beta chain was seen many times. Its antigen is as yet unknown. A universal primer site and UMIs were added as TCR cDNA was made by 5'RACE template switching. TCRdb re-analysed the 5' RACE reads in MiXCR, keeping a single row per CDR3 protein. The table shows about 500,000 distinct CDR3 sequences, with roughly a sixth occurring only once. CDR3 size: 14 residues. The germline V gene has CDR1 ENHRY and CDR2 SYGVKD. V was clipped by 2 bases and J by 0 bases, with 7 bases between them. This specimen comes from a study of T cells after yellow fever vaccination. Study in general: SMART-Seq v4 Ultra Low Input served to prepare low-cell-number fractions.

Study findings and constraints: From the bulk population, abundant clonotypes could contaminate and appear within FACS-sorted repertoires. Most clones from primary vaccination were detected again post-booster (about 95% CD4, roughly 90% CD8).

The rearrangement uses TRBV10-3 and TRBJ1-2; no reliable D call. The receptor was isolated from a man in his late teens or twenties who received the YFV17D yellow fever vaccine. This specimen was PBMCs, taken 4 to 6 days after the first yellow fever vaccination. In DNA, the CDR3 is TGTGCCATCAGTGAGGGCCGTACTAACTATGGCTACACCTTC. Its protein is CAISEGRTNYGYTF.